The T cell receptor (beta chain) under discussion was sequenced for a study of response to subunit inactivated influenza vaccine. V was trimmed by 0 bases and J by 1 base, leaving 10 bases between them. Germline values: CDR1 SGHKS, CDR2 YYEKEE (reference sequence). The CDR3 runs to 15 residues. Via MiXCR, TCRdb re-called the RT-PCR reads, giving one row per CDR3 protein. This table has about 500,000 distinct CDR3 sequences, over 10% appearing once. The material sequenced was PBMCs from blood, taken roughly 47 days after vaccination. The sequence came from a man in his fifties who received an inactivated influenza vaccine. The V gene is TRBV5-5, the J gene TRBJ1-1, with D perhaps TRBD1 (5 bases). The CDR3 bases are TGTGCCAGCAGCTTGGTAGGGGTTAAGAACACTGAAGCTTTCTTT. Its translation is CASSLVGVKNTEAFF.